Listed here are 8 T cell receptor beta chains from one sample, sequenced in a study of blood T cells in healthy people across ages. A sample-barcoded 5' primer and a J-beta primer mix were used in a second PCR of roughly 7 to 11 cycles. TCRdb independently ran MiXCR on the 5' RACE reads; one entry per CDR3 protein. Here the sample spans some 1 million distinct CDR3 sequences, more than 40% being singletons. Sequencing was performed on blood. The origin of the receptors is a woman in her fifties or sixties in good health.

This clonotype came up once. This rearrangement joins TRBV7-6 to TRBJ2-7; TRBD2 agrees at 8 bases. The CDR3 sequence is 13 residues long. Germline V lookup: CDR1 SGHVS, CDR2 FNYEAQ. Trimming cost V 11 bases and J 7 bases; bases outside gene matches: 13. CDR3 bases: TGTGCCGTATCCCGGGAGGGGGACAATGAGCAGTACTTC. Translating it yields CAVSREGDNEQYF.

V usage is TRBV10-3 and J usage is TRBJ2-3, with D possibly being TRBD2 (6 bases). The CDR3 length is 16 residues. The V end was cut by 4 bases, the J end by 0 bases, with 14 bases between. CDR1 and CDR2 from the germline V gene are ENHRY and SYGVKD. Here the CDR3 DNA reads TGTGCCATCAGTGGGGGGGACCAGTCTAGCACAGATACGCAGTATTTT. Protein product: CAISGGDQSSTDTQYF.

V usage is TRBV25-1 and J usage is TRBJ2-5, with D possibly matching TRBD2 (5 bases). Germline V gives CDR1 MGHDK, CDR2 SYGVNS. The length of the CDR3 is 12 residues. Trimming took 6 bases from V and 11 from J, leaving 16 bases between them. CDR3 sequence (DNA): TGTGCCAGCAGAAGCGGTTTCAATGAGCAGTACTTC. Its translation is CASRSGFNEQYF.

To note about this clonotype: Just one base apart from a much larger clone, this may be a read error. V is TRBV28 and J is TRBJ2-7; TRBD2 matches at 10 bases. CDR1 is MDHEN and CDR2 is SYDVKM in the germline V gene. CDR3 size: 15 residues. V gave up 7 bases and J gave up 7 bases; unmatched junction bases: 13. The CDR3 sequence is CASTNSGRKYNEQYF. In DNA form, the CDR3 reads TGTGCCAGCACCAATAGCGGGAGGAAATACAATGAGCAGTACTTC.

V gene TRBV7-9 combines with J gene TRBJ2-2, with a weak D call TRBD2 (5 bases). Germline CDR1 reads SEHNR; CDR2 reads FQNEAQ (reference sequence). Trimming shortened V by 7 bases and J by 9 bases, and 15 bases separated the two germline ends. The CDR3 is 13 residues long. The CDR3 bases are TGTGCCAGCATCCACCCCGGGAATCGGGAGCTGTTTTTT. Residues: CASIHPGNRELFF. The whole variable domain, remainder taken from reference TRBV7-9 and TRBJ2-2, is DTGVSQNPRHKITKRGQNVTFRCDPISEHNRLYWYRQTLGQGPEFLTYFQNEAQLEKSRLLSDRFSAERPKGSFSTLEIQRTEQGDSAMYLCASIHPGNRELFFGEGSRLTVL.

This chain joins TRBV7-8 and TRBJ2-7; 8 bases line up with TRBD1. V lost 1 base and J lost 0; bases outside the gene matches: 5. The germline gives CDR1 SGHVS, CDR2 FQNEAQ. The CDR3 spans 16 residues. The CDR3 here is CASSLGDRNPSYEQYF. For the CDR3, the DNA is TGTGCCAGCAGCTTAGGGGACAGGAATCCCTCCTACGAGCAGTACTTC.

The chain carries TRBV7-2 and TRBJ2-1; the match to TRBD2 covers 7 bases. This CDR3 is built from 15 residues. The V gene's germline CDR1 is SGHTA and CDR2 FQGNSA. J was trimmed by 8 bases and V by 4 bases; bases with no gene match: 11. The CDR3 sequence: CASSYWAAGRDEQFF. The DNA for the CDR3 is TGTGCCAGCAGCTACTGGGCAGCGGGAAGGGATGAGCAGTTCTTC. Drawing the rest from reference TRBV7-2 and TRBJ2-1, the complete variable domain is GAGVSQSPSNKVTEKGKDVELRCDPISGHTALYWYRQSLGQGLEFLIYFQGNSAPDKSGLPSDRFSAERTGGSVSTLTIQRTQQEDSAVYLCASSYWAAGRDEQFFGPGTRLTVL.

V usage is TRBV10-3 and J usage is TRBJ2-7; 7 bases fit TRBD1. The V gene end was trimmed by 2 bases and the J gene end by 2 bases; junction bases not matched to a gene: 3. Per the germline V gene, CDR1 is ENHRY and CDR2 is SYGVKD. This CDR3 region has 14 residues. The DNA of the CDR3 is TGTGCCATCAGTGAGCCGACAGGGACCTACGAGCAGTACTTC. Translated: CAISEPTGTYEQYF.